The clone carrying this TCR beta chain came up many times. Its antigen is unknown. Sample time point: healthy volunteer bleed at 6 weeks. Unfractionated whole blood was the source from which total RNA was extracted. Individual cDNA molecules had unique molecular identifiers attached to them by the library. In the study's own analysis: Per sample, the median was approximately 96,000 TCRs, with values from around 24,000 to 710,000. TCRdb fed the RACE reads into MiXCR, producing one record per CDR3 protein. In this record, the V and J calls reflect TCRdb's handling and not the investigators' own analysis. The data contain fewer than 85,000 distinct CDR3 sequences, 8.6% of them singletons. The data are from a study of human T cells and chemical hapten exposure. Across the study: Minor volume differences among pooled libraries chiefly drove per-sample TCR yield variation.

Study-level findings and limits: Unchanged with DPC sensitization were TCRs above 1 in 1000 frequency.

The CDR3 runs to 14 residues. Germline assignment: CDR1 LGHNA and CDR2 YNFKEQ. After removal of 9 bases from V and 9 bases from J, the junction contained 17 bases not matched to a gene. Sequencing was carried out using whole blood. This sequence originates from a male donor in good health. Some clones in this sample may be carry-over from other donors' samples. The rearrangement joins TRBV4-2 to TRBJ2-7; 7 nucleotides line up with TRBD1. CDR3 residues: CARDGQENPLGQYF. DNA of the CDR3: TGTGCCAGGGACGGACAGGAGAATCCCCTCGGGCAGTACTTC.